The 22 T cell receptor beta chains below all came from one sample that was sequenced in a study of blood T cell repertoires in COVID-19. Measured with immunoSEQ multiplex PCR; TCRdb has only the in-frame clones, and not every one. The sample has tens of thousands of clones, approximately 80% seen once. The sequencing sample was made of peripheral blood. The receptors come from an elderly man with active or convalescent COVID-19.

A word on this clone: This sample includes further DNA sequences coding for the same CDR3. The rearrangement links TRBV18 to TRBJ2-2, with D possibly TRBD1 on 5 matching bases. The CDR3 extends over 14 amino acids. The V gene's germline CDR1 is KGHSH and CDR2 LQKENI. Trimming removed 2 bases from V and 1 base from J, with 5 bases in between. The CDR3 loop is CASSPGQNTGELFF. Written as DNA, the CDR3 is TGTGCCAGCTCACCAGGACAGAACACCGGGGAGCTGTTTTTT. Combining the CDR3 with reference TRBV18 and TRBJ2-2 gives the whole variable domain NAGVMQNPRHLVRRRGQEARLRCSPMKGHSHVYWYRQLPEEGLKFMVYLQKENIIDESGMPKERFSAEFPKEGPSILRIQQVVRGDSAAYFCASSPGQNTGELFFGEGSRLTVL.

The V gene is TRBV2, the J gene TRBJ1-4; TRBD1 is a possible D gene (5 bases). CDR1 and CDR2 from the germline V gene are SNHLY and FYNNEI. The CDR3 contains 15 residues. V gave up 2 bases and J gave up 2 bases, with 9 bases separating them. The CDR3 DNA reads as TGTGCCAGCAGTGAAAGGGCAGGGACTAATGAAAAACTGTTTTTT. Encoded protein: CASSERAGTNEKLFF.

This chain connects TRBV19 to TRBJ2-1; 10 bases match TRBD1. Trimming removed 4 bases from V and 8 bases from J; junction bases left unmatched: 2. CDR1 is LNHDA and CDR2 is SQIVND in the germline V gene (reference sequence). The length of the CDR3 is 13 residues. The CDR3 sequence: CASSRDRGDEQFF. The CDR3 DNA reads as TGTGCCAGTAGTAGGGACAGGGGTGATGAGCAGTTCTTC.

V and J are TRBV7-2 and TRBJ2-1, with D possibly TRBD1 on 5 matching bases. The germline V and J ends were trimmed by 5 bases and 4 bases, with 18 bases remaining between them. The CDR3 is made up of 16 amino acids. Germline CDR1 is SGHTA and CDR2 is FQGNSA. CDR3 region: CASSQTARTQYNEQFF. CDR3 bases: TGTGCCAGCAGCCAGACAGCGCGTACTCAATACAATGAGCAGTTCTTC.

The chain is built from TRBV29-1 and TRBJ2-2, with 15 bases matching TRBD2. V lost 6 bases to trimming and J lost 6 bases; unmatched junction nucleotides: 2. The CDR3 is made up of 14 amino acids. CDR1 and CDR2 from the germline V gene are SQVTM and ANQGSEA. The CDR3 is CSVRTSGGAGELFF. CDR3 sequence (DNA): TGCAGCGTGCGGACTAGCGGGGGGGCCGGGGAGCTGTTTTTT.

This sequence joins TRBV7-8 and TRBJ2-1, with a weak D call TRBD2 (5 bases). V was clipped by 5 bases and J by 5 bases, with 10 bases between them. The CDR3 length is 13 residues. The germline V gene encodes CDR1 SGHVS and CDR2 FQNEAQ. The CDR3 nucleotides read TGTGCCAGCAGCCGACGACTAAACAATGAGCAGTTCTTC. As protein: CASSRRLNNEQFF.

Points on this clone: Different DNA sequences within this sample yield the same CDR3. The J gene is TRBJ2-2, the V gene TRBV6-1; 8 bases match TRBD1. The CDR3 contains 15 residues. The V segment lost 3 bases and the J segment 1 base; nucleotides outside the gene matches: 1. Per germline, CDR1 MNHNS and CDR2 SASEGT. CDR3: CASSEGTGNTGELFF. In nucleotides, the CDR3 is TGTGCCAGCAGTGAGGGGACAGGGAACACCGGGGAGCTGTTTTTT.

This clone has only one observation. The rearrangement links TRBV5-6 to TRBJ2-5, with D unresolved. V lost 2 bases to trimming and J lost 5 bases, with 10 bases between them. This CDR3 region has 13 residues. Germline-derived CDR1 and CDR2 are SGHDT and YYEEEE. The CDR3 DNA reads TGTGCCAGCAGCTTAACGCCCCGGGAGACCCAGTACTTC. Its protein is CASSLTPRETQYF.

The chain employs TRBV6-2 or TRBV6-3 and TRBJ2-3; 7 nucleotides match TRBD2. Looked up from germline, CDR1 is MNHEY and CDR2 is SVGEGT. Trimming cost V 5 bases and J 0 bases; bases outside gene matches: 5. CDR3 length: 15 residues. CDR3 sequence reads: CASSRFSGSTDTQYF. In nucleotides, the CDR3 is TGTGCCAGCAGTAGATTTAGCGGGAGCACAGATACGCAGTATTTT.

A single count supports this clone. The rearrangement uses TRBV5-1 and TRBJ2-7; 8 nucleotides align to TRBD1. V lost 4 bases, J lost 0 bases, and 9 bases stayed unmatched. This CDR3 has 16 amino acids. Germline V gene lookup returns CDR1 SGHRS and CDR2 YFSETQ. The DNA for the CDR3 is TGCGCCAGCAGCCCTAAGGACAGGGTCTACTCCTACGAGCAGTACTTC. Its protein product is CASSPKDRVYSYEQYF.

J is TRBJ2-7 and V is TRBV2; 10 bases match TRBD1. The V and J ends lost 7 bases and 0 bases, in that order; junction bases with no gene match: 12. This CDR3 comprises 17 residues. From germline, CDR1 is SNHLY and CDR2 FYNNEI. The CDR3 nucleotides read TGTGCCAGCACCGCGGGACAGGGGATCGGAGGCTCCTACGAGCAGTACTTC. This encodes CASTAGQGIGGSYEQYF.

The chain carries TRBV7-2 and TRBJ2-7; possibly TRBD1 for D (6 bases). The CDR3 is 13 amino acids. V dropped 6 bases and J dropped 3 bases, with 12 bases sitting between them. Germline CDR1 SGHTA, CDR2 FQGNSA. Here the CDR3 reads CASSMGHYYEQYF. The CDR3, as DNA: TGTGCCAGCAGTATGGGACATTACTACGAGCAGTACTTC.

J is TRBJ1-6 and V is TRBV6-4; unclear D gene. V lost 3 bases and J 7 bases, leaving 7 bases between the germline ends. CDR3 length equals 13 residues. The germline V gene has CDR1 MRHNA and CDR2 SNTAGT. The CDR3, as DNA: TGTGCCAGCAGTGAATCAGTAAATTCACCCCTCCACTTT. It is translated as CASSESVNSPLHF.

This sequence joins TRBV14 and TRBJ2-5; a possible D gene is TRBD2 (5 bases). The CDR3 extends over 14 amino acids. CDR1 SGHDN and CDR2 FVKESK come from the germline V gene. Between the trimmed V and J ends, which lost 3 bases and 1 base, there was a span of 9 bases. The CDR3 DNA sequence: TGTGCCAGCAGCCACTTTGCGGGCCAAGAGACCCAGTACTTC. It yields the protein CASSHFAGQETQYF.

V usage is TRBV4-3 and J usage is TRBJ1-1; D gene unclear. Germline V gene sequence: CDR1 LGHNA, CDR2 YSLEER. Trimming left V 2 bases short and J 4 bases short, with 11 bases between. The CDR3 loop spans 14 amino acids. The CDR3 DNA reads as TGCGCCAGCAGCCAAAGTCTGGCCACCACTGAAGCTTTCTTT. As protein: CASSQSLATTEAFF.

The chain uses TRBV25-1 and TRBJ1-4; 7 bases map to TRBD1. Unmatched junction bases numbered 8, after V lost 3 bases and J lost 7 bases. CDR1 and CDR2 from the germline V gene are MGHDK and SYGVNS. CDR3 length: 15 residues. The DNA of the CDR3 is TGTGCCAGCAGTGACATGACAGGGCGAGGTGAAAAACTGTTTTTT. It yields the protein CASSDMTGRGEKLFF. The variable domain in full, completed from reference TRBV25-1 and TRBJ1-4, reads EADIYQTPRYLVIGTGKKITLECSQTMGHDKMYWYQQDPGMELHLIHYSYGVNSTEKGDLSSESTVSRIRTEHFPLTLESARPSHTSQYLCASSDMTGRGEKLFFGSGTQLSVL.

This chain uses TRBV5-1 with TRBJ2-7, with a possible D match to TRBD2 (6 bases). The CDR3 totals 18 residues. The V end was cut by 0 bases, the J end by 0 bases, with 19 bases between. The germline gives CDR1 SGHRS, CDR2 YFSETQ. CDR3 protein: CASSLAGVGERISYEQYF. As DNA, the CDR3 is TGCGCCAGCAGCTTGGCGGGAGTGGGGGAGCGGATCTCCTACGAGCAGTACTTC.

CDR3 residues: CASSLFSASGTDTQYF. The CDR3 DNA reads TGTGCCAGCAGCTTATTTTCGGCTAGCGGCACAGATACGCAGTATTTT. This sequence joins TRBV7-2 and TRBJ2-3; a weak D match, TRBD2 (6 bases). Germline V CDR1 and CDR2: SGHTA, FQGNSA. V was clipped by 2 bases and J by 1 base, with 13 bases between them. The CDR3 sequence is 16 residues long.

The chain carries TRBV5-6 and TRBJ1-6, with 9 bases that match TRBD1. J gave up 7 bases and V 6 bases, and 11 bases lay outside the gene matches. The CDR3 sequence is 16 residues long. Looked up from germline, CDR1 is SGHDT and CDR2 is YYEEEE. CDR3 residues: CASTITGTGYNSPLHF. CDR3 nucleotides: TGTGCCAGCACCATAACCGGGACAGGGTACAATTCACCCCTCCACTTT.

V gene TRBV21-1 combines with J gene TRBJ2-3; the D call in the table, TRBD2, was not verified against the DNA. TRBV21-1 is labeled a pseudogene. The CDR3 totals 18 residues. The CDR3 loop reads CASSKGSGGLRATDTQYF. CDR3 DNA sequence: TGTGCCAGCAGCAAGGGTAGCGGGGGGCTCCGGGCCACAGATACGCAGTATTTT.

The chain combines TRBV7-8 with TRBJ1-2; 8 bases fit TRBD1. Germline V gives CDR1 SGHVS, CDR2 FQNEAQ. The CDR3 covers 16 residues. Trimming cost V 3 bases and J 3 bases; bases outside gene matches: 9. Written as DNA, the CDR3 is TGTGCCAGCAGCTTCGGACAGGGATTAGTCCACTATGGCTACACCTTC. Encoded protein: CASSFGQGLVHYGYTF.

V is TRBV11-1 and J is TRBJ1-1, with D possibly TRBD1 on 5 matching bases. Trimming shortened V by 6 bases and J by 1 base, and 18 bases separated the two germline ends. CDR1 is SGHAT, CDR2 FQDESV, per germline (reference sequence). The CDR3 length is 16 residues. The CDR3 sequence: CASSKTGGSKNTEAFF. The CDR3 nucleotides read TGTGCCAGCAGTAAAACCGGGGGGTCAAAGAACACTGAAGCTTTCTTT.